A selection of T cell receptor beta chains follows, all from one sample in a study of CD8 T cells in ankylosing spondylitis. TCRdb re-called the 5' RACE reads through MiXCR, storing one row per CDR3 protein. The table includes 250,000 to 350,000 distinct CDR3 sequences, 20% detected once. Material for sequencing was blood, either unsorted or a sorted T cell fraction (not recorded which). Receptor source: a male donor with ankylosing spondylitis or in good health (not recorded which). Both conserved end residues are part of each CDR3. Fields, in order: clone size, V gene, D gene, J gene, CDR3 protein, CDR3 DNA. The D gene is left open where the match is weak. Size is omitted from some rows. Given values are once, few, many or a class for expanded clones.

-	TRBV13	TRBD1	TRBJ1-4	CASRPPGGGSTNEKLFF	TGTGCCAGCAGACCTCCAGGGGGCGGAAGCACTAATGAAAAACTGTTTTTT
-	TRBV14	-	TRBJ2-1	CASSHITGSWNEQFF	TGTGCCAGCAGCCACATTACGGGGTCGTGGAATGAGCAGTTCTTC
many	TRBV20-1	-	TRBJ2-2	CSAALDGSSGGELFF	TGCAGTGCCGCACTCGACGGGAGTTCGGGCGGGGAGCTGTTTTTT
many	TRBV20-1	TRBD2	TRBJ2-3	CSTSTLAVGADTQYF	TGCAGTACCTCTACCCTAGCGGTGGGGGCAGATACGCAGTATTTT
few	TRBV10-3	-	TRBJ2-1	CAIRTDGGRYNEQFF	TGTGCCATCAGGACCGACGGCGGTCGCTACAATGAGCAGTTCTTC
few	TRBV20-1	-	TRBJ2-1	CSAPITSSYNEQFF	TGCAGTGCCCCGATTACGAGCTCCTACAATGAGCAGTTCTTC
-	TRBV25-1	-	TRBJ2-6	CASSEEGSGANVLTF	TGTGCCAGCAGTGAAGAAGGCTCTGGGGCCAACGTCCTGACTTTC
many	TRBV7-6	TRBD2	TRBJ2-1	CASSGLTSGGNNEQFF	TGTGCCAGCAGCGGCCTGACTAGCGGGGGTAACAATGAGCAGTTCTTC
-	TRBV3-1	TRBD2	TRBJ2-1	CASSLAGGLTNEQFF	TGTGCCAGCAGCTTAGCGGGAGGGCTTACGAATGAGCAGTTCTTC
-	TRBV7-2	TRBD2	TRBJ2-5	CASSYTSGGYQETQYF	TGTGCCAGCAGCTATACTAGCGGGGGCTACCAAGAGACCCAGTACTTC
few	TRBV7-9	TRBD1	TRBJ1-2	CASSYRDRDGYTF	TGTGCCAGCAGCTACCGGGACAGGGATGGCTACACCTTC
-	TRBV20-1	-	TRBJ1-5	CSAPLGVGSNQPQHF	TGCAGTGCCCCTCTTGGGGTCGGAAGCAATCAGCCCCAGCATTTT
few	TRBV4-1	-	TRBJ1-6	CASSQAPTSEYNSPLHF	TGCGCCAGCAGCCAAGCCCCGACAAGCGAATATAATTCACCCCTCCACTTT